This T cell receptor (beta chain) was captured in a study of blood T cell repertoires in COVID-19. In the authors' workflow: By means of reference gene primer amplification, nucleated cell counts were estimated. The data were produced by immunoSEQ multiplex PCR, yet TCRdb's version contains in-frame clones alone and is incomplete. V and J calls and clone size are given by that table; D and trimming were obtained from the DNA. The sample holds just over 60,000 clones, 65% to 80% seen once. The CDR3 runs 13 residues. The germline gives CDR1 SGHNT, CDR2 YYREEE (reference sequence). The V end was cut by 4 bases, the J end by 8 bases, with 15 bases between.

The TCR was taken from a man in his 60s with acute or convalescent COVID-19. J is TRBJ1-2 and V is TRBV5-4; the D gene is possibly TRBD1 (6 bases). Sequencing was carried out using peripheral blood. The CDR3 region is CASSRAGAEGYTF. In DNA, the CDR3 is TGTGCCAGCAGCCGGGCAGGGGCGGAGGGCTACACCTTC. Combining the CDR3 with reference TRBV5-4 and TRBJ1-2 gives the whole variable domain ETGVTQSPTHLIKTRGQQVTLRCSSQSGHNTVSWYQQALGQGPQFIFQYYREEENGRGNFPPRFSGLQFPNYSSELNVNALELDDSALYLCASSRAGAEGYTFGSGTRLTVV.